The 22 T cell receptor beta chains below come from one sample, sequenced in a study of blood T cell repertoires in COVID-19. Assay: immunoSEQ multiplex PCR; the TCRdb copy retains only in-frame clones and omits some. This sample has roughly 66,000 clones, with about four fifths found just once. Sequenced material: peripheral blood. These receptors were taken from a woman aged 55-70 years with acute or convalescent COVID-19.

CDR3 loop: CARAREPYEQYF. The DNA of the CDR3 is TGTGCCCGGGCCCGGGAGCCCTACGAGCAGTACTTC. The rearrangement joins TRBV12-5 to TRBJ2-7; D possibly corresponds to TRBD2 (6 bases). The CDR3 is made up of 12 amino acids. Looked up from germline, CDR1 is LGHNT and CDR2 is FRNRAP.

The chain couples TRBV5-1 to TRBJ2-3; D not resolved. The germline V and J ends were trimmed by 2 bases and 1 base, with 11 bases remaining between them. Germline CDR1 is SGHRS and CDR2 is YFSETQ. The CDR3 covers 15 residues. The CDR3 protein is CASSLMARGTDTQYF. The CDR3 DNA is TGCGCCAGCAGCTTAATGGCTAGAGGCACAGATACGCAGTATTTT.

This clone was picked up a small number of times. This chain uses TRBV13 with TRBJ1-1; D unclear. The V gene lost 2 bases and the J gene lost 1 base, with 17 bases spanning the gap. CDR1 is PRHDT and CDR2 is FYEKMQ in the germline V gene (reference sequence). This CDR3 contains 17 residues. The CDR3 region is CASSLSEWVGKNTEAFF. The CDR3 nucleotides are TGTGCCAGCAGCTTATCGGAGTGGGTCGGGAAGAACACTGAAGCTTTCTTT.

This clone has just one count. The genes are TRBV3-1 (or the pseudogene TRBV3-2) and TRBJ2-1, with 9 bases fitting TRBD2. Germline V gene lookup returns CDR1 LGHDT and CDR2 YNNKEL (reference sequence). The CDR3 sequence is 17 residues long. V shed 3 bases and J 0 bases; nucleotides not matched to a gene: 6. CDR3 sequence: CASSHKLAGSSYNEQFF. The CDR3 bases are TGTGCCAGCAGCCATAAACTAGCGGGTAGCTCCTACAATGAGCAGTTCTTC.

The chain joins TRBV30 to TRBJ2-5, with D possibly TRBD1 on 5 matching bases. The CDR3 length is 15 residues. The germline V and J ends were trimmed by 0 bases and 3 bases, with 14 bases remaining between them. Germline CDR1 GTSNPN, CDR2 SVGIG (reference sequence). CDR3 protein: CAWSVSRGFEETQYF. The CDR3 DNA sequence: TGTGCCTGGAGTGTAAGTAGGGGATTTGAAGAGACCCAGTACTTC.

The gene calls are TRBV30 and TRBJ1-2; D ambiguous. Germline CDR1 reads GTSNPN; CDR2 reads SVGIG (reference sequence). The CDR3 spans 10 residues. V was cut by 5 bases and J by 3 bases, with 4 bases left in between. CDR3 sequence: CAWSYYGYTF. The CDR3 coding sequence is TGTGCCTGGTCCTACTATGGCTACACCTTC.

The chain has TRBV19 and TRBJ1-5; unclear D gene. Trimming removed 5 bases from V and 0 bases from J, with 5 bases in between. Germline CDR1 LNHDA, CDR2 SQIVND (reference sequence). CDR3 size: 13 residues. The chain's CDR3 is CASSFNSNQPQHF. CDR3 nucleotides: TGTGCCAGTAGTTTCAATAGCAATCAGCCCCAGCATTTT. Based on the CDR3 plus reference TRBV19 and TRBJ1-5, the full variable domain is DGGITQSPKYLFRKEGQNVTLSCEQNLNHDAMYWYRQDPGQGLRLIYYSQIVNDFQKGDIAEGYSVSREKKESFPLTVTSAQKNPTAFYLCASSFNSNQPQHFGDGTRLSIL.

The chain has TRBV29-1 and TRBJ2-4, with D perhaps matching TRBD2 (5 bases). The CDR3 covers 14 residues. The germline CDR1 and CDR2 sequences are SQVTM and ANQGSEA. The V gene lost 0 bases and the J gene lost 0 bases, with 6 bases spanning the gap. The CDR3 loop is CSVEEGRAKNIQYF. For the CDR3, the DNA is TGCAGCGTTGAAGAAGGGAGAGCCAAAAACATTCAGTACTTC. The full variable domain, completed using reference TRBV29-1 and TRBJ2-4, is SAVISQKPSRDICQRGTSLTIQCQVDSQVTMMFWYRQQPGQSLTLIATANQGSEATYESGFVIDKFPISRPNLTFSTLTVSNMSPEDSSIYLCSVEEGRAKNIQYFGAGTRLSVL.

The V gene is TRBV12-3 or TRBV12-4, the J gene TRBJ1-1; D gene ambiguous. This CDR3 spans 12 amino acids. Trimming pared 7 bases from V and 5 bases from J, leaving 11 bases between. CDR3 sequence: CASTLGGTEAFF. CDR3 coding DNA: TGTGCCAGCACCTTGGGAGGAACTGAAGCTTTCTTT.

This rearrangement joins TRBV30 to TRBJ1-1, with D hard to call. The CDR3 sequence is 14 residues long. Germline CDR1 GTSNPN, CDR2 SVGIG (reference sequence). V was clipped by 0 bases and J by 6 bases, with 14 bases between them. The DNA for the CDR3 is TGTGCCTGGAGTGTAAAGGCCGCTGGAGCTGAAGCTTTCTTT. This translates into CAWSVKAAGAEAFF.

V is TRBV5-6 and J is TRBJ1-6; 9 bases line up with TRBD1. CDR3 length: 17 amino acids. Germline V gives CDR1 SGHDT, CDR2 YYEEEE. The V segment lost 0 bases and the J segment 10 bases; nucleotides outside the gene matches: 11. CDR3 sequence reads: CASSLETGGTVGSPLHF. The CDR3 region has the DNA TGTGCCAGCAGCTTGGAGACAGGGGGGACGGTAGGCTCACCCCTCCACTTT. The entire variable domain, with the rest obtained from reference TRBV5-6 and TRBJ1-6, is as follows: DAGVTQSPTHLIKTRGQQVTLRCSPKSGHDTVSWYQQALGQGPQFIFQYYEEEERQRGNFPDRFSGHQFPNYSSELNVNALLLGDSALYLCASSLETGGTVGSPLHFGNGTRLTVT.

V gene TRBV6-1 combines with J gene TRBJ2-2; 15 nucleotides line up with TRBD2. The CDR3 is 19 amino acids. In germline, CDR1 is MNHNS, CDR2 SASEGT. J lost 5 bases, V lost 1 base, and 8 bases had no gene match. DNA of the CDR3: TGTGCCAGCAGTGAAGGAGGACTAGCGGGGGGGCTGAGAACCGGGGAGCTGTTTTTT. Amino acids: CASSEGGLAGGLRTGELFF.

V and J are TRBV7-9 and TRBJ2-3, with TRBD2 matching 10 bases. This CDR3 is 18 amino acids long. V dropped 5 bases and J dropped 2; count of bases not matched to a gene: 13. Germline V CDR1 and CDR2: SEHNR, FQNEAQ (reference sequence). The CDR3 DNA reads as TGTGCCAGCAGCCCTAGAAGCCCCGGGACTAGCGACACAGATACGCAGTATTTT. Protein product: CASSPRSPGTSDTDTQYF.

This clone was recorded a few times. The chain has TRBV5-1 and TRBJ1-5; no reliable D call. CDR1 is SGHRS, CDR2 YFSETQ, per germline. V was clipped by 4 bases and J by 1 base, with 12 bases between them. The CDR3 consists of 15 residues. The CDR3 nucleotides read TGCGCCAGCAGCCGGGCTGGAGGGAGCAATCAGCCCCAGCATTTT. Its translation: CASSRAGGSNQPQHF.

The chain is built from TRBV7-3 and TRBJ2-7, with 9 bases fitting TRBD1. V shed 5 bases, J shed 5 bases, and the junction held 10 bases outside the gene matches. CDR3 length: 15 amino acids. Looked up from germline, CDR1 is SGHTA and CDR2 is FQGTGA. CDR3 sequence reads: CASSPGQGKRNEQYF. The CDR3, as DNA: TGTGCCAGCAGCCCGGGACAGGGCAAACGAAACGAGCAGTACTTC.

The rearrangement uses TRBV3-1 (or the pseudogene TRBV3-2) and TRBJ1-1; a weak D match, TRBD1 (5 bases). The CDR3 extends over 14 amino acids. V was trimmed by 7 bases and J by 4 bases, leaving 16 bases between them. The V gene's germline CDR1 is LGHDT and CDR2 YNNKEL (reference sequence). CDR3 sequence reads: CASTSGNRGTEAFF. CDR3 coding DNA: TGTGCCAGCACCTCAGGGAACAGAGGCACTGAAGCTTTCTTT.

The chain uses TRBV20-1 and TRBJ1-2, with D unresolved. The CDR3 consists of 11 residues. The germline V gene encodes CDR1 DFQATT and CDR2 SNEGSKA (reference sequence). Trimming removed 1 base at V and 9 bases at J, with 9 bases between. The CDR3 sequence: CSARVAGRYTF. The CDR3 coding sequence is TGCAGTGCTAGAGTGGCAGGTCGCTACACCTTC.

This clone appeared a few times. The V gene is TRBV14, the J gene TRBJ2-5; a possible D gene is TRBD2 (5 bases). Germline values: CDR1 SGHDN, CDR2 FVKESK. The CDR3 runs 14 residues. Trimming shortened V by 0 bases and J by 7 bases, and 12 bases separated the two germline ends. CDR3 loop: CASSQDEGWGTQYF. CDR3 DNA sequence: TGTGCCAGCAGCCAAGATGAGGGCTGGGGGACCCAGTACTTC.

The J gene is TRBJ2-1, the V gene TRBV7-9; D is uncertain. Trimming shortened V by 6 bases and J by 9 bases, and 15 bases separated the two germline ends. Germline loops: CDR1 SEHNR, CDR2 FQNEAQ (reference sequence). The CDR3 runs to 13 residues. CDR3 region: CASSFYEDSEQFF. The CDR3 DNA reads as TGTGCCAGCAGTTTTTACGAGGATAGTGAGCAGTTCTTC.

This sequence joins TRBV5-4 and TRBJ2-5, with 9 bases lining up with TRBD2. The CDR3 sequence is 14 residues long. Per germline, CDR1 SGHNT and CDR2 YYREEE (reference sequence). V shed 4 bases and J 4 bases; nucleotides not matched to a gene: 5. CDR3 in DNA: TGTGCCAGCAGCCCGGCGGGGGGGAGAGAGACCCAGTACTTC. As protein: CASSPAGGRETQYF. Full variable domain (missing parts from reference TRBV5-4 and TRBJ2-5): ETGVTQSPTHLIKTRGQQVTLRCSSQSGHNTVSWYQQALGQGPQFIFQYYREEENGRGNFPPRFSGLQFPNYSSELNVNALELDDSALYLCASSPAGGRETQYFGPGTRLLVL.

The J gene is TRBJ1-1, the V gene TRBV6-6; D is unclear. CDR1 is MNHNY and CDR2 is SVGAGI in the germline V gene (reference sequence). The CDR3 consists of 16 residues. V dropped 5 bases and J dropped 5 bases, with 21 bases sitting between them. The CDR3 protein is CASSPGQKSAGTEAFF. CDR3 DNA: TGTGCCAGCAGTCCCGGGCAAAAATCGGCGGGGACTGAAGCTTTCTTT.

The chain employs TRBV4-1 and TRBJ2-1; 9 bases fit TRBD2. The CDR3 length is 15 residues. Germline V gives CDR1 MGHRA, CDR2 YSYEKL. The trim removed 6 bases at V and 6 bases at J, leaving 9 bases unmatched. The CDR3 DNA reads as TGCGCCAGCAGGTTTGCGGGGGGGGCCCCCAATGAGCAGTTCTTC. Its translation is CASRFAGGAPNEQFF.